The 18 T cell receptor beta chains reported below all come from one sample, sequenced in a study of blood T cell repertoires in COVID-19. Clones were sequenced by immunoSEQ multiplex PCR, and TCRdb holds only the in-frame ones, with some missing. The sample includes 180,000 or so clones, roughly 80% of them seen just once. The sequencing input was PBMCs or T cells enriched from blood (not recorded which). These receptors were obtained from a man aged 45 to 65 who had recovered from COVID-19.

The rearrangement uses TRBV2 and TRBJ2-2; TRBD1 matches at 11 bases. The CDR3 totals 15 residues. Germline V gene data show CDR1 as SNHLY and CDR2 as FYNNEI. The J segment lost 5 bases and the V segment lost 6 bases, leaving 5 bases of the junction unmatched. The CDR3 region is CASRGGTGGTGELFF. CDR3 bases: TGTGCCAGCAGGGGCGGGACAGGGGGGACCGGGGAGCTGTTTTTT. The entire variable domain, with the rest obtained from reference TRBV2 and TRBJ2-2, is as follows: EPEVTQTPSHQVTQMGQEVILRCVPISNHLYFYWYRQILGQKVEFLVSFYNNEISEKSEIFDDQFSVERPDGSNFTLKIRSTKLEDSAMYFCASRGGTGGTGELFFGEGSRLTVL.

The rearrangement links TRBV7-9 to TRBJ2-7, with 8 bases fitting TRBD2. Germline CDR1 and CDR2: SEHNR and FQNEAQ (reference sequence). This CDR3 is 16 amino acids long. The V and J ends lost 2 bases and 1 base, in that order; junction bases with no gene match: 7. The CDR3 bases are TGTGCCAGCAGCTTAATGTCGGGACTAGGATCCTACGAGCAGTACTTC. Translating it yields CASSLMSGLGSYEQYF.

The rearrangement joins TRBV7-3 to TRBJ2-7; TRBD2 matches 7 bases. This CDR3 has 15 residues. CDR1 is SGHTA, CDR2 FQGTGA, per germline. V shed 2 bases and J 2 bases; nucleotides not matched to a gene: 6. This CDR3 is CASSLQLASPYEQYF. The DNA for the CDR3 is TGTGCCAGCAGCTTACAACTAGCGTCACCCTACGAGCAGTACTTC. The variable domain in full, with the rest retrieved from reference TRBV7-3 and TRBJ2-7, is GAGVSQTPSNKVTEKGKYVELRCDPISGHTALYWYRQSLGQGPEFLIYFQGTGAADDSGLPNDRFFAVRPEGSVSTLKIQRTERGDSAVYLCASSLQLASPYEQYFGPGTRLTVT.

The J gene is TRBJ1-2, the V gene TRBV28, with 7 bases lining up with TRBD1. This CDR3 is built from 13 residues. The V gene end was trimmed by 5 bases and the J gene end by 8 bases; junction bases not matched to a gene: 8. The V gene's germline CDR1 is MDHEN and CDR2 SYDVKM. The CDR3: CASSNTGVIGYTF. In DNA, the CDR3 is TGTGCCAGCAGTAACACAGGGGTCATCGGCTACACCTTC.

The rearrangement joins TRBV5-1 to TRBJ1-6; D gene ambiguous. The CDR3 spans 13 residues. Looked up from germline, CDR1 is SGHRS and CDR2 is YFSETQ. With 1 base removed from V and 5 bases from J, the gap between germline ends came to 4 bases. The CDR3 DNA follows: TGCGCCAGCAGCTTGTCCAATAATTCACCCCTCCACTTT. Protein: CASSLSNNSPLHF. Variable domain in full (rest from reference TRBV5-1 and TRBJ1-6): KAGVTQTPRYLIKTRGQQVTLSCSPISGHRSVSWYQQTPGQGLQFLFEYFSETQRNKGNFPGRFSGRQFSNSRSEMNVSTLELGDSALYLCASSLSNNSPLHFGNGTRLTVT.

The V and J genes are TRBV14 and TRBJ2-5; D gene unclear. The V and J ends lost 0 bases and 4 bases respectively, with 6 bases between them. This CDR3 is 13 amino acids long. Germline V CDR1 and CDR2: SGHDN, FVKESK. The CDR3 DNA reads TGTGCCAGCAGCCAAGAGCTATTAGAGACCCAGTACTTC. The encoded protein is CASSQELLETQYF.

This chain joins TRBV12-3 or TRBV12-4 and TRBJ2-7, with D uncertain. The CDR3 has 13 amino acids. V lost 4 bases, J lost 3 bases, and 10 bases lay in between. The chain's CDR3 is CASSSFPSYEQYF. CDR3 coding DNA: TGTGCCAGCAGTTCTTTCCCCAGCTACGAGCAGTACTTC.

The chain recombines TRBV18 with TRBJ1-2; 10 bases match TRBD1. Germline-derived CDR1 and CDR2 are KGHSH and LQKENI. The CDR3 has 14 amino acids. The V and J ends lost 3 bases and 6 bases, in that order; junction bases with no gene match: 4. In DNA form, the CDR3 reads TGTGCCAGCTCACCCAGACAGGGGGCGGATGGCTACACCTTC. Its protein product is CASSPRQGADGYTF.

The J gene is TRBJ2-3, the V gene TRBV6-1; 11 bases are a match to TRBD1. Germline CDR1 MNHNS, CDR2 SASEGT. The ends lost 3 bases at V and 4 bases at J; junction bases unmatched: 9. This CDR3 is 17 amino acids long. The CDR3 here is CASSDGRRTGGSDTQYF. CDR3 nucleotide sequence: TGTGCCAGCAGTGACGGTAGGAGGACAGGGGGCTCAGATACGCAGTATTTT.

This clone was recorded only once. The chain couples TRBV5-1 to TRBJ2-2, with 9 bases that match TRBD2. The length of the CDR3 is 18 residues. CDR1 is SGHRS and CDR2 is YFSETQ in the germline V gene. CDR3 coding DNA: TGCGGCAGGGATCATGAAGTTAGCGGGAGCCGCACTTTCGGGGAGCTGTTTTTT. This codes for CGRDHEVSGSRTFGELFF.

V usage is TRBV6-6 and J usage is TRBJ2-3, with D possibly matching TRBD1 (6 bases). Trimming shortened V by 9 bases and J by 1 base, and 8 bases separated the two germline ends. The germline V gene has CDR1 MNHNY and CDR2 SVGAGI (reference sequence). The length of the CDR3 is 12 residues. The CDR3 sequence is CASSGGTDTQYF. In DNA form, the CDR3 reads TGTGCCAGTTCAGGGGGCACAGATACGCAGTATTTT.

This chain uses TRBV7-2 with TRBJ1-1; D uncertain. CDR3 size: 14 residues. Germline V gene sequence: CDR1 SGHTA, CDR2 FQGNSA. Trimming cost V 2 bases and J 3 bases, with 10 bases left between them. The DNA of the CDR3 is TGTGCCAGCAGCTTATTGGAGGGCTACACTGAAGCTTTCTTT. Translating gives CASSLLEGYTEAFF.

The chain carries TRBV5-4 and TRBJ2-1, with 13 bases that match TRBD2. Trimming took 4 bases from V and 11 from J; bases not matched to a gene: 15. Germline-derived CDR1 and CDR2 are SGHNT and YYREEE (reference sequence). The CDR3 contains 17 residues. The CDR3 nucleotides read TGTGCCAGCAGCATGCTTACCGGGACTAGCGGGGTATTTAAGCAGTTCTTC. As protein: CASSMLTGTSGVFKQFF.

This chain connects TRBV5-1 to TRBJ2-7; 9 nucleotides agree with TRBD1. The CDR3 has 14 amino acids. Germline assignment: CDR1 SGHRS and CDR2 YFSETQ. The V segment lost 3 bases and the J segment 5 bases; nucleotides outside the gene matches: 6. The CDR3, as DNA: TGCGCCAGCAGCTGGGACAGGGTTGCAGACGAGCAGTACTTC. The encoded protein is CASSWDRVADEQYF.

The V call is TRBV19, the J call TRBJ2-1; the D gene is possibly TRBD1 (6 bases). Per germline, CDR1 LNHDA and CDR2 SQIVND (reference sequence). V was clipped by 0 bases and J by 7 bases, with 19 bases between them. The CDR3 sequence is 17 residues long. In nucleotides, the CDR3 is TGTGCCAGTAGTATAGATCGCCAGTATAGAACAGGGAATGAGCAGTTCTTC. Translation gives CASSIDRQYRTGNEQFF.

This clone was counted only a few times. The rearrangement joins TRBV18 to TRBJ2-7; possibly TRBD2 for D (6 bases). Looked up from germline, CDR1 is KGHSH and CDR2 is LQKENI. V was pared by 2 bases and J by 4 bases, with 9 bases between. The CDR3 contains 13 residues. In nucleotides, the CDR3 is TGTGCCAGCTCACCATCGGAGGGATACGAGCAGTACTTC. Amino acid sequence: CASSPSEGYEQYF. Full variable domain (remainder filled in from reference TRBV18 and TRBJ2-7): NAGVMQNPRHLVRRRGQEARLRCSPMKGHSHVYWYRQLPEEGLKFMVYLQKENIIDESGMPKERFSAEFPKEGPSILRIQQVVRGDSAAYFCASSPSEGYEQYFGPGTRLTVT.

This chain joins TRBV4-2 and TRBJ1-3; TRBD1 matches at 9 bases. Germline V lookup: CDR1 LGHNA, CDR2 YNFKEQ. The CDR3 runs to 15 residues. The trim removed 1 base at V and 7 bases at J, leaving 5 bases unmatched. The CDR3 protein is CASSQVRTGANTIYF. Here the CDR3 DNA reads TGTGCCAGCAGCCAAGTGAGGACAGGGGCGAACACCATATATTTT.

The gene calls are TRBV5-4 and TRBJ2-7; 10 nucleotides align to TRBD1. The ends lost 0 bases at V and 6 bases at J; junction bases unmatched: 3. This CDR3 contains 14 residues. In germline, CDR1 is SGHNT, CDR2 YYREEE (reference sequence). CDR3 in DNA: TGTGCCAGCAGCTTGGGGGGACAGGGGACCGAGCAGTACTTC. Protein: CASSLGGQGTEQYF.